This T cell receptor (beta chain) is from a study of identical twins. This CDR3 region has 14 residues. Germline lookup yields CDR1 SEHNR and CDR2 FQNEAQ (reference sequence). Trimming left V 3 bases short and J 1 base short, with 9 bases between. Study-wide results and limits: Abundant cord blood beta clonotypes carried fewer insertions; memory repertoires showed none.

In its sample, this clonotype was seen many times. Its antigen is unidentified. TCRdb re-analysed the 5' RACE reads in MiXCR, keeping a single row per CDR3 protein. The sample consists of about 730,000 distinct CDR3 sequences, 21% of them appearing once. This same sample was also taken into another study, of T cells expressing NK-cell markers. That work states: The leading position in the CD3+CD56-NKG2C+ fraction of a handful of donors also went to these clonotypes. There remained a lack of clarity about HCMV specificity of expanded NKG2C+ T cell clones.

The source material was PBMCs. The TCR sequence derives from a woman aged 18-30 years in good health. The V and J genes are TRBV7-9 and TRBJ2-5; D tentatively reads TRBD1 or TRBD2 (5 bases each). The CDR3 coding sequence is TGTGCCAGCAGCTTTTGGGACGGCCAAGAGACCCAGTACTTC. It yields the protein CASSFWDGQETQYF. Filled out from reference TRBV7-9 and TRBJ2-5, the complete variable domain reads DTGVSQNPRHKITKRGQNVTFRCDPISEHNRLYWYRQTLGQGPEFLTYFQNEAQLEKSRLLSDRFSAERPKGSFSTLEIQRTEQGDSAMYLCASSFWDGQETQYFGPGTRLLVL.